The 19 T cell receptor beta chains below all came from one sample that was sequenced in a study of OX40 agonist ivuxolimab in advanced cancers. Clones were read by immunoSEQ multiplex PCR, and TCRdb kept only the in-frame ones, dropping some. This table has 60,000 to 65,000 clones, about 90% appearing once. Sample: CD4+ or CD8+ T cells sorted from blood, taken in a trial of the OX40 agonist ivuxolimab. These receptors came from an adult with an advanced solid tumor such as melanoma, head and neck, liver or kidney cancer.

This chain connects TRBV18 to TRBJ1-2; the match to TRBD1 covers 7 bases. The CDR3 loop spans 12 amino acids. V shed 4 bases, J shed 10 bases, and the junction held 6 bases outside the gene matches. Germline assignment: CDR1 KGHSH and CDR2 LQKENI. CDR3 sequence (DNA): TGTGCCAGCTCACGCGGACAGGATTCCTACACCTTC. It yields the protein CASSRGQDSYTF.

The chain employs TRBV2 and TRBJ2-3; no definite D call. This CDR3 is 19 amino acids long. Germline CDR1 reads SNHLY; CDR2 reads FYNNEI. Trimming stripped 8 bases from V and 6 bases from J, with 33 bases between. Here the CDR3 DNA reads TGTGCCAGCTCCTACTCCCCCAAAGATCAGGCTACAACGAGGGATACGCAGTATTTT. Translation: CASSYSPKDQATTRDTQYF. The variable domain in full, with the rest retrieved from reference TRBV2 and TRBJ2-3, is EPEVTQTPSHQVTQMGQEVILRCVPISNHLYFYWYRQILGQKVEFLVSFYNNEISEKSEIFDDQFSVERPDGSNFTLKIRSTKLEDSAMYFCASSYSPKDQATTRDTQYFGPGTRLTVL.

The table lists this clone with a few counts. CDR3 sequence: CASSRDSPNQPQHF. CDR3 DNA sequence: TGTGCCAGCAGCAGGGACAGCCCTAATCAGCCCCAGCATTTT. This sequence joins TRBV4-2 and TRBJ1-5, with 7 bases aligning to TRBD1. Germline V CDR1 and CDR2: LGHNA, YNFKEQ. V shed 5 bases and J 4 bases; nucleotides not matched to a gene: 5. This CDR3 spans 14 amino acids.

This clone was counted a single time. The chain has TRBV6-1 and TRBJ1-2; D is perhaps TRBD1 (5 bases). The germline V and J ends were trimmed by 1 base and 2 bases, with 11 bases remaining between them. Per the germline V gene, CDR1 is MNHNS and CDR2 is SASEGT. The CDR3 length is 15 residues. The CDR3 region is CASSEVGGGNYGYTF. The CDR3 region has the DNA TGTGCCAGCAGTGAAGTGGGGGGAGGGAACTATGGCTACACCTTC.

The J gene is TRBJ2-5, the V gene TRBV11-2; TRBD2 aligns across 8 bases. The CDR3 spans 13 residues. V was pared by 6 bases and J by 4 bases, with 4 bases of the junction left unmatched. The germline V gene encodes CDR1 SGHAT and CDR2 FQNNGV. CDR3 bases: TGTGCCAGCAGTTACAGCGGGAGAGAGACCCAGTACTTC. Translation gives CASSYSGRETQYF.

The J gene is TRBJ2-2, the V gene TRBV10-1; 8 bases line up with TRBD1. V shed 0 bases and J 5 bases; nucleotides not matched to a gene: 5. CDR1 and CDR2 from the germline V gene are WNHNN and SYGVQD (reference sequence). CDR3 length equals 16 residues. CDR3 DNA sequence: TGCGCCAGCAGTGAGTCGGGCAGGGGGCGAACCGGGGAGCTGTTTTTT. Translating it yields CASSESGRGRTGELFF.

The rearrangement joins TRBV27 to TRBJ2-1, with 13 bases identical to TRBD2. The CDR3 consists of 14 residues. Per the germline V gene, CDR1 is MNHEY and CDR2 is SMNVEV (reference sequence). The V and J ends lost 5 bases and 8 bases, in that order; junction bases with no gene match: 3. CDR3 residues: CASSPGLAGHEQFF. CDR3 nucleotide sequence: TGTGCCAGCAGTCCGGGACTAGCGGGACATGAGCAGTTCTTC.

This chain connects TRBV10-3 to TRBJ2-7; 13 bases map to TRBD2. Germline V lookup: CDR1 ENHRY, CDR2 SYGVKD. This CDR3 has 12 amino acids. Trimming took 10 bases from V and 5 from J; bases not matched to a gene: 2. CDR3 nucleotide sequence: TGTGCCACGGGGACTAGCGGGAACGAGCAGTACTTC. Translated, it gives CATGTSGNEQYF.

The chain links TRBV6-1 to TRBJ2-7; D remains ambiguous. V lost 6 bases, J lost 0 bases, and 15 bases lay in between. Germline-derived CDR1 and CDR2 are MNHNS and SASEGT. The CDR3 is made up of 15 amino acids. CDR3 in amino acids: CASSRYSDGSYEQYF. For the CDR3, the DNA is TGTGCCAGCAGCCGTTACTCGGACGGCTCCTACGAGCAGTACTTC.

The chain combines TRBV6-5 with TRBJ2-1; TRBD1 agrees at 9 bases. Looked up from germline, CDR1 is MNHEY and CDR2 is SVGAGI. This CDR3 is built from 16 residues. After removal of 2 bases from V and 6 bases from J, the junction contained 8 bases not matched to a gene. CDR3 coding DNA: TGTGCCAGCAGTTACACCGGGACAGGGCCGATCAATGAGCAGTTCTTC. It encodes CASSYTGTGPINEQFF.

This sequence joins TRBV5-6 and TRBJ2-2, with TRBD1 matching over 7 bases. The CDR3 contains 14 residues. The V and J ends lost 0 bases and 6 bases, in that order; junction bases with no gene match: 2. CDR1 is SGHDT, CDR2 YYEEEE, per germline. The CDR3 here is CASSLGQGAGELFF. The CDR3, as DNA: TGTGCCAGCAGCTTGGGACAGGGCGCCGGGGAGCTGTTTTTT.

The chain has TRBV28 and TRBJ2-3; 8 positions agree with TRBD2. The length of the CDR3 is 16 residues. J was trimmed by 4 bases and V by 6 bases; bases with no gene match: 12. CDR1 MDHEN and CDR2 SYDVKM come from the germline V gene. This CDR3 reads CASRLARLAQADTQYF. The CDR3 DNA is TGTGCCAGCAGGCTAGCGCGACTAGCGCAAGCAGATACGCAGTATTTT.

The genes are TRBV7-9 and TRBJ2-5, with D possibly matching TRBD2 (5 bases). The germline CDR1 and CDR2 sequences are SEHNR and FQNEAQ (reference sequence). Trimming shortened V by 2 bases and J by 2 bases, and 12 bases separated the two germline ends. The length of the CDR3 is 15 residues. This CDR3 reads CASSLPLADQETQYF. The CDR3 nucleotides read TGTGCCAGCAGCTTACCCCTAGCAGATCAAGAGACCCAGTACTTC.

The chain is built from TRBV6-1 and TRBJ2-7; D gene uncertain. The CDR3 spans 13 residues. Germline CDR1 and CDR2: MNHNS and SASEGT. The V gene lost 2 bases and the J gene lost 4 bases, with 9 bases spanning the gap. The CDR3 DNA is TGTGCCAGCAGTGAAACCTTCCCGTACGAGCAGTACTTC. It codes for CASSETFPYEQYF.

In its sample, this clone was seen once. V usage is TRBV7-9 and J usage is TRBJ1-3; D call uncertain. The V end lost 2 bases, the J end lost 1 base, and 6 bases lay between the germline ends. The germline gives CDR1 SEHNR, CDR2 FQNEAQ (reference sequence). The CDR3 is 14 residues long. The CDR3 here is CASSLFSSGNTIYF. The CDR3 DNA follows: TGTGCCAGCAGCTTATTTTCATCTGGAAACACCATATATTTT.

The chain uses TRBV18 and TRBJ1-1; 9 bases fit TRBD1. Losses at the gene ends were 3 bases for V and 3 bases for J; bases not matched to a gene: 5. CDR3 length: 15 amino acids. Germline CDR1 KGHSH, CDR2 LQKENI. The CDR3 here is CASSPQDRGYTEAFF. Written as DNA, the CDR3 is TGTGCCAGCTCACCTCAAGACAGGGGGTACACTGAAGCTTTCTTT.

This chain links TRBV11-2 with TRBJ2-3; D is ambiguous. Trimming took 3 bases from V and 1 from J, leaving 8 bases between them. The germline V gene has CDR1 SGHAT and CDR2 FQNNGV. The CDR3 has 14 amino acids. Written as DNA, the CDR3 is TGTGCCAGCAGCTTGAAGAGCGGCACAGATACGCAGTATTTT. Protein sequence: CASSLKSGTDTQYF.

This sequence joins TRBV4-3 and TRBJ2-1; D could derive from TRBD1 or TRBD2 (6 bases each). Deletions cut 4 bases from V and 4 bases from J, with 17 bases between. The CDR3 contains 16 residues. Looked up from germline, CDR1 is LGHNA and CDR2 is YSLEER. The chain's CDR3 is CASSLEYGGEYNEQFF. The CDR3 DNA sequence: TGCGCCAGCAGCCTCGAATACGGGGGCGAATACAATGAGCAGTTCTTC.

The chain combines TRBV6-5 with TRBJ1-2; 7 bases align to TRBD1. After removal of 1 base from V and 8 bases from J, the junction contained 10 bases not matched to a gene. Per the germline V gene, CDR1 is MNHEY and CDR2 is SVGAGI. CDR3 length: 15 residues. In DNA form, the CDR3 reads TGTGCCAGCAGTTACTGGGCAGGGGGAGAATCGGGCTACACCTTC. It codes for CASSYWAGGESGYTF.